This TCR beta chain was captured by sequencing in a study of blood T cell repertoires in COVID-19. About the study: Acute-phase and convalescent COVID-19 samples originated in the United States, Italy and Spain. T cells, B-cell-depleted T cells, or PBMCs supplied cDNA or gDNA.

In the authors' workflow: Scientists estimated how many nucleated cells there were by amplifying reference gene primers. The method was immunoSEQ multiplex PCR; TCRdb's version includes in-frame clones alone and lacks a portion of them. The D gene and trimming were derived from the DNA, and the V and J assignments and clone size from that table. Counted here are around 300,000 clones, roughly 87% occurring once; the ten biggest clones make up more than 2%. The CDR3 contains 15 residues. Unmatched junction bases numbered 7, after V lost 5 bases and J lost 1 base. Looked up from germline, CDR1 is LNHNV and CDR2 is YYDKDF (reference sequence).

The sequenced material came from peripheral blood. The sequence came from a man younger than 35 with active or convalescent COVID-19. The rearrangement uses TRBV15 and TRBJ1-2; 7 nucleotides line up with TRBD1. CDR3: CATSPRTGLNYGYTF. In DNA, the CDR3 is TGTGCCACCAGCCCGAGGACAGGACTTAACTATGGCTACACCTTC.